These 4 T cell receptor beta chains came from one sample sequenced in a study of blood T cells in healthy people across ages. It was with a sample-barcoded 5' primer and a J-beta primer mix that a second PCR of about 6 to 12 cycles was run. TCRdb re-analysed the 5' RACE reads in MiXCR, keeping a single row per CDR3 protein. The sample consists of some 900,000 distinct CDR3 sequences, 45% to 50% of them appearing once. The sample taken for sequencing was blood. Source of these receptors: a young man in good health.

The V and J genes are TRBV6-2 or TRBV6-3 and TRBJ2-1; the D is unclear. The germline CDR1 and CDR2 sequences are MNHEY and SVGEGT. Between the trimmed V and J ends, which lost 2 bases and 6 bases, there was a span of 8 bases. This CDR3 spans 13 amino acids. The CDR3 loop reads CASSYPVTNEQFF. The DNA of the CDR3 is TGTGCCAGCAGTTACCCCGTGACCAATGAGCAGTTCTTC.

This clonotype was seen repeatedly, ten times or more. The J gene is TRBJ1-2, the V gene TRBV4-3, with TRBD1 as a possible D gene (5 bases). From germline, CDR1 is LGHNA and CDR2 YSLEER. Trimming shortened V by 0 bases and J by 3 bases, and 8 bases separated the two germline ends. There are 14 residues in the CDR3. CDR3 in amino acids: CASSQDSGDYGYTF. The CDR3 nucleotides are TGCGCCAGCAGCCAAGATTCGGGGGACTATGGCTACACCTTC.

The chain is built from TRBV12-3 or TRBV12-4 and TRBJ2-5, with 8 bases lining up with TRBD1. Trimming at V came to 5 bases and at J to 7 bases, leaving 6 bases not matched to a gene. The CDR3 consists of 13 residues. For the CDR3, the DNA is TGTGCCAGCAGTCTCAGGGGGCAGGTGACCCAGTACTTC. Translating gives CASSLRGQVTQYF.

About this clonotype: At one of its ends the junction is not consistent with the germline gene, which may arise from a read error. The rearrangement uses TRBV9 and TRBJ2-1; 8 bases are shared with TRBD2. Germline V gene sequence: CDR1 SGDLS, CDR2 YYNGEE. There are 15 residues in the CDR3. CDR3 amino acids: CASSSPTSVYSEQFF. CDR3 bases: TGTGCCAGCAGCTCCCCGACTAGCGTTTACAGTGAGCAGTTCTTC.